A selection of T cell receptor beta chains follows, all from one sample in a study of blood T cell repertoires in COVID-19. Data came from immunoSEQ multiplex PCR; TCRdb stores just in-frame clones and leaves some out. The sample yields roughly 34,000 clones, around 87% seen once. What was sequenced was peripheral blood. The receptors derive from a man in his 60s with active COVID-19. Each CDR3 is given with its conserved first and last residue. The D gene is left open where the match is weak.

D	V	J	CDR3
-	TRBV11-2	TRBJ1-3	CASSLALTGNTIYF
-	TRBV10-3	TRBJ2-7	CAISEPQASYEQYF
TRBD1	TRBV5-1	TRBJ1-1	CASSQTGGGTEAFF
-	TRBV24-1	TRBJ1-2	CATSEGTGVTNYGYTF
TRBD2	TRBV7-7	TRBJ2-1	CASSLGVGGYNEQFF
TRBD1	TRBV28	TRBJ1-2	CASSQTRQGGGYTF
TRBD1	TRBV20-1	TRBJ1-1	CSASWTGGELVFF
TRBD1	TRBV4-1	TRBJ2-3	CASSQAQGATDTQYF
-	TRBV9	TRBJ1-1	CASSPTTFGGNTEAFF
TRBD1	TRBV7-2	TRBJ2-3	CASSWRTGVTITDTQYF
-	TRBV2	TRBJ1-1	CASSPPINTEAFF
-	TRBV5-6	TRBJ2-3	CASSSPSKRLHTDTQYF
TRBD1	TRBV5-4	TRBJ1-5	CASSLVGPDRAGQPQHF
TRBD2	TRBV9	TRBJ2-7	CASSSGLAPLYEQYF
-	TRBV6-2/TRBV6-3	TRBJ1-2	CASSYRRGYTF
-	TRBV2	TRBJ1-2	CASRARPAGGYTF
TRBD2	TRBV5-1	TRBJ2-1	CASSLSAGGEYNEQFF
-	TRBV15	TRBJ1-2	CATSRGGNYGYTF
TRBD1	TRBV10-3	TRBJ1-2	CAISGRQGREGYTF
-	TRBV3-1/TRBV3-2	TRBJ2-6	CASSQVAGFSGANVLTF
-	TRBV5-1	TRBJ1-3	CASSLGRRLGNGNTIYF
TRBD2	TRBV28	TRBJ2-1	CASSFRLAGGDTYNEQFF
TRBD1	TRBV5-1	TRBJ1-2	CASSSDRGVSGYTF
-	TRBV19	TRBJ1-6	CASSPTGLNSPLHF
-	TRBV3-1/TRBV3-2	TRBJ1-1	CASSGSNTEAFF
TRBD1	TRBV19	TRBJ1-6	CASSGDRGGNSPLHF
TRBD1	TRBV19	TRBJ1-2	CASSPGQAYGYTF
TRBD2	TRBV7-3	TRBJ2-3	CASSFPAGVLYF
TRBD1	TRBV14	TRBJ2-5	CASSTARGWQETQYF
-	TRBV6-5	TRBJ1-2	CASKFPGAGYTF
-	TRBV7-9	TRBJ2-5	CASSLGTAGETQYF
TRBD2	TRBV11-2	TRBJ2-2	CASRGAPSGRFTGELFF
-	TRBV5-4	TRBJ2-6	CASSPGLASSGANVLTF
TRBD1	TRBV5-4	TRBJ2-3	CASSMGQGTDTQYF
TRBD1	TRBV19	TRBJ1-2	CASSQTGAYGYTF
-	TRBV18	TRBJ2-7	CASSLSGGYEQYF
TRBD1	TRBV24-1	TRBJ2-7	CATGQGVGYEQYF
-	TRBV7-2	TRBJ2-1	CASSLARYNEQFF
TRBD1	TRBV6-5	TRBJ2-6	CASSRQGGGANVLTF
-	TRBV10-1	TRBJ2-7	CASSEGAGSYEQYF
TRBD2	TRBV2	TRBJ2-5	CASGEGGLGFKTQYF
TRBD1	TRBV6-5	TRBJ1-2	CASSYSRDRTYGYTF
-	TRBV4-1	TRBJ1-1	CASSQHWGGSPNTEAFF
TRBD1	TRBV7-6	TRBJ1-4	CASSGTGDEKLFF
-	TRBV11-3	TRBJ2-7	CASSPDRNYEQYF
-	TRBV7-3	TRBJ2-3	CASSLGGDIRTDTQYF